This entry concerns a single T cell receptor beta chain. Original handling: Reference gene primer amplification gave nucleated cell count estimates. Assay: immunoSEQ multiplex PCR; the TCRdb copy retains only in-frame clones and omits some. The DNA was the basis for D and trimming; V, J and clone size are from that table. The sample contains 97,000 or so clones, over 75% of which appear only once. These data are taken from a study of blood T cell repertoires in COVID-19. The germline V gene has CDR1 WNHNN and CDR2 SYGVQD (reference sequence). The CDR3 length is 13 residues. V lost 2 bases and J 2 bases, leaving 6 bases between the germline ends.

The specimen was peripheral blood. The receptor's source is a man in his fifties or sixties with acute or convalescent COVID-19. The chain links TRBV10-1 to TRBJ1-2; D call uncertain. This chain's CDR3 is CASSEGRNYGYTF. The DNA for the CDR3 is TGCGCCAGCAGTGAGGGCAGGAACTATGGCTACACCTTC.